This TCR beta chain was documented in a study of blood T cell repertoires in COVID-19. Study as a whole: Acute-phase and convalescent COVID-19 samples originated in the United States, Italy and Spain. Nucleic acid was either cDNA or gDNA, and it came from T cells, B-cell-depleted T cells, or PBMCs.

The authors' processing: By means of reference gene primer amplification, nucleated cell counts were estimated. Produced via immunoSEQ multiplex PCR; TCRdb's table is partial and in-frame only. V, J and clone size are those of that table, while D and trimming were read from the DNA. The sample contains around 80,000 clones, over 75% of which appear only once. Seattle enrolled patients during active infection and tracked them longitudinally. The receptor was derived from a middle-aged man with COVID-19, enrolled during active disease. Source material: peripheral blood.

The CDR3 DNA reads TGTGCCAGCAGCCTCCTAGGACTAGCGGGAGGGCCGGGGGGTACGCAGTATTTT. It codes for CASSLLGLAGGPGGTQYF. The chain is built from TRBV3-1 (or the pseudogene TRBV3-2) and TRBJ2-3; TRBD2 matches 15 bases. Germline CDR1 LGHDT, CDR2 YNNKEL (reference sequence). V was clipped by 4 bases and J by 8 bases; unmatched bases: 13. The CDR3 totals 18 residues.